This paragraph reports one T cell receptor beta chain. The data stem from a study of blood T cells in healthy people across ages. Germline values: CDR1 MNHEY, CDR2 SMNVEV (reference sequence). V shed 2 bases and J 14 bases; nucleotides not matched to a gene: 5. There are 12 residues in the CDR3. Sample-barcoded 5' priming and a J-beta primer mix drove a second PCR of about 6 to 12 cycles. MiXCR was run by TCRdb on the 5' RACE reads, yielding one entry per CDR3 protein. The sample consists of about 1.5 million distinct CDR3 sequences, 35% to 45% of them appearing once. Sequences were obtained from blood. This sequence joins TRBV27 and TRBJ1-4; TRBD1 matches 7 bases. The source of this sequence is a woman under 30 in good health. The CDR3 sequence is CASSLRQGRLFF. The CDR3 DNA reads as TGTGCCAGCAGTTTACGACAGGGCCGGCTGTTTTTT.